This entry features one T cell receptor (beta chain) sequence. The data derive from a study of blood T cell repertoires in COVID-19. About the research overall: Samples taken during acute and convalescent COVID-19 were collected in the United States, Italy and Spain. Sample material is recorded as cDNA or gDNA derived from T cells, B-cell-depleted T cells, or PBMCs.

Original methodology: From reference gene primer amplification, estimates of nucleated cell counts were derived. Produced via immunoSEQ multiplex PCR; TCRdb's table is partial and in-frame only. The DNA gave D and trimming, while V, J and clone size come from that table. This sample has 95,000 to 120,000 clones; around 84% occur once, and the top ten carry approximately 3.6%. The receptor comes from a man aged 40-50 years with acute or convalescent COVID-19. What was sequenced was peripheral blood.

The CDR3 DNA reads as TGTGCCAGCAGCTTAGACCGGGACAGGGGGCATGTTGGCACCGGGGAGCTGTTTTTT. It encodes CASSLDRDRGHVGTGELFF. The chain joins TRBV7-6 to TRBJ2-2, with TRBD1 identical over 12 bases. The junction had 10 bases not matched to a gene; V was cut back by 1 base and J by 4 bases. CDR3 length: 19 amino acids. The germline CDR1 and CDR2 sequences are SGHVS and FNYEAQ.